The present T cell receptor (beta chain) was sequenced within a study of T cell responses to AZD1222 COVID-19 vaccine (TCRdb year 2021). Regarding the research as a whole: Because spike-specific TCR depth and breadth did not differ between the two schedules, AZD1222 recipients who got a second dose at roughly 4 weeks were pooled with those who got a second dose at roughly 12 weeks. A total of about 230 trial participants underwent TCR sequencing, of whom approximately 210 received two doses of AZD1222 and about 25 received two doses of the MenACWY control vaccine. Trial participants were enrolled by age into subgroups of 18-55, 56-69 and 70-plus years, and about 150, 27 and 61 TCR-sequenced participants, respectively, were included in these subgroups.

General findings and caveats noted by the study authors: Most participants were white British and females outnumbered males, and the authors suggested that clonal diversity may have been underestimated. After two AZD1222 doses, spike-specific TCR breadth and depth were significantly higher than at day 0 and than in MenACWY recipients. Epitopes outside the regions mutated in the B.1.351 and B.1.1.7 variants were reportedly recognized by nearly half of the unique spike-specific TCRs. In the small 56-69-year group, the increase in depth fell short of significance, most likely because of low power. Because no day 14 peak-response samples were available, the repertoires could be characterized only after the peak T cell response. The whole spike protein was spanned by vaccine-associated CD4 TCRs, and dominant responses were seen in regions 160-218 and 743-854. Only six or seven AZD1222 recipients were SARS-CoV-2 seropositive at baseline, limiting conclusions about previously exposed vaccinees.

The CDR3 regions of human TCRbeta chains were subjected to immunosequencing. As for how the authors treated the data: Repertoire TCRs were matched against a reference library of SARS-CoV-2-specific TCRs generated with the MIRA antigen-specificity platform. Breadth was defined as the fraction of unique TCRs that were SARS-CoV-2-associated, and depth was defined as the fraction of total T cells that were SARS-CoV-2-associated. Using the MIRA data, each spike-specific TCR was mapped to the spike region that the TCR reacts to and placed in a CD4 or CD8 class. Log10-transformed breadth and depth values were compared by one-way ANOVA with Sidak's multiple comparisons tests. Entries here come from immuneACCESS through TCRdb and include only in-frame sequences with V and J called. Some clones fail to appear in such tables; in the studies checked, an unresolved V gene covers under half of the shortfall, and the cause of the remainder is unknown. Clone size and the V and J calls come from that table; the DNA yielded D and trimming. This sample gives 200,000 or so clones in total; around 93% of them show up just once. The ten largest account for roughly 8.4% of the sample.

V is shortened by 6 bases, J by 3 bases, and the region joining them spans 9 bases. The CDR3 sequence holds 13 residues, the cysteine and phenylalanine included. Just the 39-base CDR3 DNA is kept, in frame starting at base 1. Taken from the germline V gene, the CDR1 and CDR2 loops are ENHRY and SYGVKD. The time point label here, explained by the study, means: baseline before first vaccination. Vaccinee samples came from UK trials COV001 and COV002, including a single-blind randomized controlled phase 2/3 trial of AZD1222 (ChAdOx1 nCoV-19) in healthy adults. For TCRbeta chain sequencing, PBMC samples from trial participants were taken at day 0 and at day 28 after the second dose. Concerning this clone: Its antigen target is currently unknown. No base quality information exists; no much larger clone differs at one position.

This sequence uses TRBV10-3 and TRBJ1-5; no D gene call is confident. The clonotype comes from an adult in good health. Sequenced material: peripheral blood, taken on day 0 of AZD1222 vaccination. The CDR3 reads CAISPADNQPQHF. The sequence in DNA is TGTGCCATCAGCCCAGCCGACAATCAGCCCCAGCATTTT.